Following are 6 T cell receptor beta chains from one sample sequenced in a study of shared clonotypes between healthy human individuals. Here immunoSEQ multiplex PCR was the method, and the copy in TCRdb shows in-frame clones only, minus some. The table records about 480,000 clones, around 79% of them present only once. Sequencing was done on a sample of PBMCs. The origin of the receptors is a middle-aged woman in good health. Some clones in this sample may be carry-over from other donors' samples.

This chain uses TRBV11-1 with TRBJ2-2; D unclear. The CDR3 is 16 amino acids. Germline lookup yields CDR1 SGHAT and CDR2 FQDESV (reference sequence). Trimming took off 5 bases at V and 1 base at J, with 14 bases between the two ends. The CDR3 loop is CASSNTRAVNTGELFF. The CDR3 DNA sequence: TGTGCCAGCAGCAACACTCGGGCCGTGAACACCGGGGAGCTGTTTTTT.

The CDR3 nucleotides are TGTGCCAGCAGCAAGGACGGGGCCGGGAATGAGCAGTTCTTC. It encodes CASSKDGAGNEQFF. V gene TRBV5-4 combines with J gene TRBJ2-1, with D perhaps assigned TRBD1 or TRBD2 (5 bases each). This CDR3 contains 14 residues. CDR1 and CDR2 (germline): SGHNT, YYREEE (reference sequence). V was clipped by 4 bases and J by 7 bases, with 15 bases between them. Using reference TRBV5-4 and TRBJ2-1 for the parts outside the CDR3, the full variable domain is ETGVTQSPTHLIKTRGQQVTLRCSSQSGHNTVSWYQQALGQGPQFIFQYYREEENGRGNFPPRFSGLQFPNYSSELNVNALELDDSALYLCASSKDGAGNEQFFGPGTRLTVL.

V usage is TRBV30 and J usage is TRBJ1-1; D unresolved. Between the trimmed V and J ends, which lost 4 bases and 5 bases, there was a span of 14 bases. CDR1 and CDR2 (germline): GTSNPN, SVGIG (reference sequence). CDR3 length equals 13 residues. The CDR3 loop is CAWTSLGWTEAFF. The CDR3 DNA is TGTGCCTGGACCTCCCTGGGGTGGACTGAAGCTTTCTTT.

Only a few counts were recorded for this clone. Other DNA sequences from this sample encode an identical CDR3 as well. The chain uses TRBV27 and TRBJ2-7, with D possibly matching TRBD2 (5 bases). The germline V gene encodes CDR1 MNHEY and CDR2 SMNVEV (reference sequence). V was clipped by 5 bases and J by 2 bases, with 10 bases between them. CDR3 length: 13 residues. The CDR3 sequence is CASSPGKTYEQYF. CDR3 sequence (DNA): TGTGCCAGCAGTCCGGGGAAAACCTACGAGCAGTACTTC.

This clone was detected only a few times. CDR3 sequence: CASSFNSNQPQHF. The CDR3 DNA follows: TGTGCCAGCAGCTTCAATAGCAATCAGCCCCAGCATTTT. The rearrangement links TRBV7-8 to TRBJ1-5; no clear D gene. Per germline, CDR1 SGHVS and CDR2 FQNEAQ. The CDR3 is 13 amino acids. The V and J ends lost 3 bases and 0 bases respectively, with 3 bases between them.

This clone was detected once. The chain uses TRBV2 and TRBJ2-7; D gene unclear. CDR1 is SNHLY, CDR2 FYNNEI, per germline. The CDR3 extends over 11 amino acids. V was cut by 8 bases and J by 4 bases, with 9 bases left in between. The CDR3 DNA reads TGTGCCAGCCAACAGTTTTACGAGCAGTACTTC. This translates into CASQQFYEQYF.